The 17 T cell receptor beta chains presented below share a single source sample, sequenced in a study of T cell responses to AZD1222 COVID-19 vaccine. TCRdb's copy holds only in-frame clones and misses some; the assay was immunoSEQ multiplex PCR. Among 95,000 to 150,000 clones, 90% to 95% were seen once, and the ten largest hold 5%. This specimen was peripheral blood, taken 28 days after the second AZD1222 dose. These receptors came from an adult who received the AZD1222 COVID-19 vaccine.

V and J are TRBV19 and TRBJ1-1; the D gene is possibly TRBD1 (6 bases). The V end lost 7 bases, the J end lost 0 bases, and 21 bases lay between the germline ends. The CDR3 runs 17 residues. The germline gives CDR1 LNHDA, CDR2 SQIVND (reference sequence). CDR3 nucleotides: TGTGCCAGTACCGGGGGCAGGTTCCCCCCCCTGAACACTGAAGCTTTCTTT. Residues: CASTGGRFPPLNTEAFF.

The sample holds one count of this clone. The V and J genes are TRBV5-1 and TRBJ2-2, with D hard to call. Germline values: CDR1 SGHRS, CDR2 YFSETQ. Trimming removed 7 bases at V and 2 bases at J, with 12 bases between. The CDR3 totals 14 residues. CDR3 coding DNA: TGCGCCAGCTTCGGCGACACCAACACCGGGGAGCTGTTTTTT. Protein: CASFGDTNTGELFF.

The gene calls are TRBV15 and TRBJ2-3; D gene ambiguous. This CDR3 contains 13 residues. The V gene's germline CDR1 is LNHNV and CDR2 YYDKDF (reference sequence). V was clipped by 3 bases and J by 3 bases, with 7 bases between them. The CDR3 loop is CATSRPPTDTQYF. In nucleotides, the CDR3 is TGTGCCACCAGCAGGCCTCCAACAGATACGCAGTATTTT.

This clone was counted a few times. This chain uses TRBV27 with TRBJ1-5; possible D gene TRBD1, 5 bases. The CDR3 contains 14 residues. CDR1 MNHEY and CDR2 SMNVEV come from the germline V gene (reference sequence). V was trimmed by 4 bases and J by 9 bases, leaving 16 bases between them. CDR3 residues: CASSSQGGVRPQHF. In DNA, the CDR3 is TGTGCCAGCAGTTCTCAGGGAGGAGTAAGGCCCCAGCATTTT.

This chain joins TRBV29-1 and TRBJ1-2; D unclear. Germline assignment: CDR1 SQVTM and CDR2 ANQGSEA. V was shortened by 2 bases and J by 6 bases, with 13 bases between the two germline ends. The CDR3 contains 13 residues. The CDR3 DNA follows: TGCAGCGTTGAAAGGGAGGGCCGCGATGGCTACACCTTC. It yields the protein CSVEREGRDGYTF. Full variable domain (missing parts from reference TRBV29-1 and TRBJ1-2): SAVISQKPSRDICQRGTSLTIQCQVDSQVTMMFWYRQQPGQSLTLIATANQGSEATYESGFVIDKFPISRPNLTFSTLTVSNMSPEDSSIYLCSVEREGRDGYTFGSGTRLTVV.

The V gene is TRBV5-4, the J gene TRBJ1-6; D may be TRBD1 (5 bases). This CDR3 is built from 15 residues. The germline CDR1 and CDR2 sequences are SGHNT and YYREEE (reference sequence). Trimming removed 1 base from V and 10 bases from J, with 15 bases in between. DNA for the CDR3: TGTGCCAGCAGCTTGAGGGGCGTCGGTGGGTCACCCCTCCACTTT. It codes for CASSLRGVGGSPLHF.

The chain is built from TRBV5-6 and TRBJ1-2, with D perhaps TRBD1 (5 bases). Per germline, CDR1 SGHDT and CDR2 YYEEEE. Deletions cut 2 bases from V and 6 bases from J, with 11 bases between. CDR3 length equals 13 residues. The CDR3 loop is CASSFGRGNGYTF. DNA for the CDR3: TGTGCCAGCAGCTTCGGGAGGGGAAATGGCTACACCTTC.

J is TRBJ1-5 and V is TRBV19, with 7 nucleotides matching TRBD1. The germline CDR1 and CDR2 sequences are LNHDA and SQIVND (reference sequence). The CDR3 extends over 15 amino acids. V lost 7 bases, J lost 1 base, and 7 bases stayed unmatched. The CDR3 is CASTATGMSNQPQHF. CDR3 sequence (DNA): TGTGCCAGTACAGCGACAGGGATGAGCAATCAGCCCCAGCATTTT. Using reference TRBV19 and TRBJ1-5 for the parts outside the CDR3, the full variable domain is DGGITQSPKYLFRKEGQNVTLSCEQNLNHDAMYWYRQDPGQGLRLIYYSQIVNDFQKGDIAEGYSVSREKKESFPLTVTSAQKNPTAFYLCASTATGMSNQPQHFGDGTRLSIL.

The chain carries TRBV2 and TRBJ2-1, with 10 bases that match TRBD2. This CDR3 comprises 15 residues. Germline V CDR1 and CDR2: SNHLY, FYNNEI. After removal of 6 bases from V and 4 bases from J, the junction contained 6 bases not matched to a gene. CDR3 region: CASRVAGGLYNEQFF. The CDR3 nucleotides are TGTGCCAGCAGGGTAGCGGGGGGTTTGTACAATGAGCAGTTCTTC. Full variable domain (outside the CDR3, taken from reference TRBV2 and TRBJ2-1): EPEVTQTPSHQVTQMGQEVILRCVPISNHLYFYWYRQILGQKVEFLVSFYNNEISEKSEIFDDQFSVERPDGSNFTLKIRSTKLEDSAMYFCASRVAGGLYNEQFFGPGTRLTVL.

This clone came up a few times. The same CDR3 can be traced to other DNA sequences in this sample. The rearrangement links TRBV6-4 to TRBJ2-1; 8 nucleotides match TRBD2. This CDR3 region has 15 residues. V trimming: 4 bases; J trimming: 0 bases; junction bases outside the gene matches: 2. From germline, CDR1 is MRHNA and CDR2 SNTAGT. CDR3 amino acids: CASSALAGSYNEQFF. The CDR3 region has the DNA TGTGCCAGCAGTGCTCTAGCGGGCTCCTACAATGAGCAGTTCTTC.

CDR3 DNA sequence: TGTGCCAGCAGCTTCCCGGCCTCCTACGAGCAGTACTTC. Amino acids: CASSFPASYEQYF. The V gene is TRBV5-6, the J gene TRBJ2-7; D not certain. The V and J ends lost 2 bases and 0 bases respectively, with 6 bases between them. The germline gives CDR1 SGHDT, CDR2 YYEEEE. The CDR3 sequence is 13 residues long.

The V call is TRBV19, the J call TRBJ1-1, with D possibly matching TRBD1 (5 bases). V lost 5 bases and J lost 3, with 10 bases in between. CDR1 LNHDA and CDR2 SQIVND come from the germline V gene (reference sequence). CDR3 length equals 13 residues. The CDR3 here is CASSLQGDTEAFF. DNA of the CDR3: TGTGCCAGTAGTCTCCAGGGAGACACTGAAGCTTTCTTT.

The gene calls are TRBV4-2 and TRBJ2-1; 7 bases agree with TRBD2. Germline CDR1 and CDR2: LGHNA and YNFKEQ. V gave up 0 bases and J gave up 0 bases; unmatched junction bases: 5. The CDR3 is made up of 17 amino acids. CDR3 protein: CASSQDALAHSYNEQFF. The DNA for the CDR3 is TGTGCCAGCAGCCAAGACGCACTAGCGCACTCCTACAATGAGCAGTTCTTC.

The chain is built from TRBV5-1 and TRBJ2-2, with D hard to call. Germline V gene sequence: CDR1 SGHRS, CDR2 YFSETQ. The CDR3 totals 13 residues. V was trimmed by 0 bases and J by 4 bases, leaving 4 bases between them. Here the CDR3 DNA reads TGCGCCAGCAGCTTGGGATCCACCGGGGAGCTGTTTTTT. Translating gives CASSLGSTGELFF.

The J gene is TRBJ2-7, the V gene TRBV9; 11 nucleotides agree with TRBD1. After removal of 4 bases from V and 3 bases from J, the junction contained 6 bases not matched to a gene. Per the germline V gene, CDR1 is SGDLS and CDR2 is YYNGEE. CDR3 size: 15 residues. CDR3 coding DNA: TGTGCCAGCAGCCGTAGGGGACAGGGGGACTACGAGCAGTACTTC. As protein: CASSRRGQGDYEQYF.

V is TRBV7-9 and J is TRBJ1-1; D call uncertain. The CDR3 spans 14 residues. Germline loops: CDR1 SEHNR, CDR2 FQNEAQ (reference sequence). Trimming left V 5 bases short and J 3 bases short, with 13 bases between. CDR3 DNA: TGTGCCAGCAGCCCATCAAGGTCGGACACTGAAGCTTTCTTT. It specifies CASSPSRSDTEAFF.

The chain couples TRBV27 to TRBJ1-1; a possible D gene is TRBD1 (5 bases). The V gene's germline CDR1 is MNHEY and CDR2 SMNVEV (reference sequence). The CDR3 extends over 16 amino acids. V lost 2 bases, J lost 7 bases, and 20 bases lay in between. The CDR3 DNA reads as TGTGCCAGCAGTTTAGGGAGGGGCCGGGGCCACCTTGAAGCTTTCTTT. It codes for CASSLGRGRGHLEAFF.